This TCR beta chain was sequenced in a study of cytomegalovirus exposure and HLA in healthy donors. Broader study findings: Some V segments (TRBV6-2 and TRBV6-3 among them) were excluded as indistinguishable. Some TCR beta chains (roughly 150 of them) were listed as cytomegalovirus-associated.

CDR1 MRHNA and CDR2 SNTAGT come from the germline V gene. This CDR3 has 14 residues. Losses at the gene ends were 6 bases for V and 5 bases for J; bases not matched to a gene: 6. The PCR ran on 60 Vbeta and 13 Jbeta primers. Assay: immunoSEQ multiplex PCR; the TCRdb copy retains only in-frame clones and omits some. This sample has under 150,000 clones, with approximately 80% found just once. This clone was counted between two and nine times. Its specificity is not known. The TCR comes from a woman between 35 and 50 years old in good health and CMV-seronegative. Source material: PBMCs. This chain joins TRBV6-4 and TRBJ2-1; TRBD1 matches 8 bases. The CDR3 here is CASRLSRGHNEQFF. CDR3 DNA: TGTGCCAGCAGGCTCTCCAGGGGGCACAATGAGCAGTTCTTC.